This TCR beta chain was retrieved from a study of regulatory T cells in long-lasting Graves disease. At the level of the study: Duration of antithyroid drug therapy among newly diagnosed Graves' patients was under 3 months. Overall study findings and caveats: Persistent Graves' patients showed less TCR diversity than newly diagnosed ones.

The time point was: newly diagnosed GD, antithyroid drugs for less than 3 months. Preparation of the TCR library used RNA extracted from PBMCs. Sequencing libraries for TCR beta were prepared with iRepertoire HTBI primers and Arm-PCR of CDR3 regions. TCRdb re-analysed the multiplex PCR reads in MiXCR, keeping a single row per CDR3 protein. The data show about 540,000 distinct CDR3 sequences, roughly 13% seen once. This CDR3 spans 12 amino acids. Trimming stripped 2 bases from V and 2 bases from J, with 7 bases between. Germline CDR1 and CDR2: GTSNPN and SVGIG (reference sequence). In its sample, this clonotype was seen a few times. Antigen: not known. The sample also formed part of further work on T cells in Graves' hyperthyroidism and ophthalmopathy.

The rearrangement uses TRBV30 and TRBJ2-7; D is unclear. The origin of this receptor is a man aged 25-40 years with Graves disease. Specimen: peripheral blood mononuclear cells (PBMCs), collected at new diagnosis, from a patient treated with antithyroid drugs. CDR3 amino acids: CAWSSAPYEQYF. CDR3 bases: TGTGCCTGGAGTTCGGCCCCCTACGAGCAGTACTTC.